This T cell receptor (beta chain) was found in a study of response to subunit inactivated influenza vaccine (dated by TCRdb to 2016 to 2018). For the wider study: The study used deep quantitative T cell receptor repertoire profiling to track responses to a trivalent subunit inactivated influenza vaccine.

Concerning this clonotype: Its antigen is unknown. Within one base of it there is no much larger clone, and no base qualities were kept.

Taken from cysteine to phenylalanine, the CDR3 has 14 residues. Of the read, only the CDR3 DNA is kept; its 42 bases are in frame from base 1. V was cut back by 5 bases and J by 5 bases, leaving a gap of 15 bases between them. Looking up the germline V gene (reference sequence) yields CDR1 LNHDA and CDR2 SQIVND. Receptors were amplified or captured by RT-PCR. Data came from an Illumina HiSeq 2500. TCRdb ran its own pipeline on the public reads, namely fastp trimming at Q25 and MiXCR clone calling, and kept in-frame beta chains. Every CDR3 protein is listed once, alongside the most common genes and DNA of its rows. For this sample the table gives 550,000 to 600,000 distinct CDR3 sequences, of which approximately 10% were detected only once. Together, the top ten hold roughly 10% of the sample. Points the paper makes about the study in general: The authors proposed that each seasonal influenza vaccination may bring in only a limited number of new T cells.

The receptor's source is a middle-aged man who received an inactivated influenza vaccine. Donor details come from another sample of the same person, matched by shared clones. In this chain, TRBV19 is recombined with TRBJ1-2, with the D segment identity uncertain. The specimen was PBMCs from blood, collected on the day of vaccination. The sequence in DNA is TGTGCCAGTAGTTTGGATACTATAGGGTATGGCTACACCTTC. Translated, it reads CASSLDTIGYGYTF.